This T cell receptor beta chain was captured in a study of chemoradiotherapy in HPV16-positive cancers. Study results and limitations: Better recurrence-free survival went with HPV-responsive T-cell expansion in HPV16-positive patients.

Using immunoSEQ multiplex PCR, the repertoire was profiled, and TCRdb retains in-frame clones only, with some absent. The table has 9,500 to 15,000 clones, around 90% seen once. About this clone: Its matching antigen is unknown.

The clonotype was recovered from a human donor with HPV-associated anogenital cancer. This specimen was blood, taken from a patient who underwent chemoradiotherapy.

For the CDR3, the DNA is TGCGCCAGCAGCTTACTAGCGGGGGACTTGAATGAGCAGTTCTTC. Amino acids: CASSLLAGDLNEQFF. This chain connects TRBV5-1 to TRBJ2-1; 11 nucleotides line up with TRBD2. The ends lost 2 bases at V and 7 bases at J; junction bases unmatched: 5. Germline values: CDR1 SGHRS, CDR2 YFSETQ. This CDR3 spans 15 amino acids.